The present entry profiles one T cell receptor beta chain with its context. Its antigen is undetermined. This record comes from a study of T cell responses to AZD1222 COVID-19 vaccine. Study findings and constraints: Females made up more of the donors, who were largely white British, and clonal diversity may have come out too low. Dominant at 160-218 and 743-854, vaccine-associated CD4 TCRs also spanned spike.

Method: immunoSEQ multiplex PCR; TCRdb's copy keeps in-frame clones and lacks some. This sample has about 120,000 clones, with more than 85% found just once. Trimming removed 4 bases from V and 4 bases from J, with 13 bases in between. This CDR3 comprises 14 residues. In germline, CDR1 is LGHNA, CDR2 YSLEER. The chain has TRBV4-3 and TRBJ2-5; D gene ambiguous. Source: peripheral blood, taken 28 days after the second AZD1222 dose. This clonotype originated in an adult who received the AZD1222 COVID-19 vaccine. The CDR3 DNA is TGCGCCAGCAGCCCGTCCCGGGCCTCAGAGACCCAGTACTTC. Its translation: CASSPSRASETQYF.